The rows below give T cell receptor beta chains drawn from one sample of a study of shared clonotypes between healthy human individuals. Some clones are missing from TCRdb's copy, which holds only in-frame ones; the method was immunoSEQ multiplex PCR. Of about 1 million clones detected, around 76% appear once; the ten largest clones hold approximately 1.5%. Sequencing was carried out using memory CD4+ T cells sorted from blood. The origin of the receptors is a man in his late teens or twenties in good health. The CDR3 runs from the conserved cysteine through the conserved F or W. D genes are given only for firm matches. Clone size appears in some rows only: once, few, many, or a class for an expanded clone.

clone size: NA; D gene: TRBD1; V gene: TRBV9; J gene: TRBJ1-4; CDR3 length: 15; CDR3 DNA: TGTGCCAGCAGCCTACTAGGGACAGGGCTTGAAAAACTGTTTTTT; CDR3 protein: CASSLLGTGLEKLFF
clone size: NA; D gene: NA; V gene: TRBV5-1; J gene: TRBJ1-1; CDR3 length: 12; CDR3 DNA: TGCGCCAGCAGCCTGGACAGCACTGAAGCTTTCTTT; CDR3 protein: CASSLDSTEAFF
clone size: NA; D gene: TRBD2; V gene: TRBV30; J gene: TRBJ2-1; CDR3 length: 14; CDR3 DNA: TGTGCCTGGAGTCCGCGGGGGGGCCCCAATGAGCAGTTCTTC; CDR3 protein: CAWSPRGGPNEQFF
clone size: NA; D gene: TRBD1; V gene: TRBV5-1; J gene: TRBJ2-7; CDR3 length: 15; CDR3 DNA: TGCGCCAGCAGCCGGGACAGGCGGGAAACCTACGAGCAGTACTTC; CDR3 protein: CASSRDRRETYEQYF
clone size: NA; D gene: NA; V gene: TRBV5-1; J gene: TRBJ2-7; CDR3 length: 13; CDR3 DNA: TGCGCCAGCGCGGGGAACAGAGCCTACGAGCAGTACTTC; CDR3 protein: CASAGNRAYEQYF
clone size: NA; D gene: TRBD1; V gene: TRBV7-2; J gene: TRBJ1-3; CDR3 length: 15; CDR3 DNA: TGTGCCAGCAGCCACAGACAGGGGACTGGAAACACCATATATTTT; CDR3 protein: CASSHRQGTGNTIYF
clone size: NA; D gene: NA; V gene: TRBV15; J gene: TRBJ2-5; CDR3 length: 14; CDR3 DNA: TGTGCCACCAGCAGTGGACGGACTCAAGAGACCCAGTACTTC; CDR3 protein: CATSSGRTQETQYF
clone size: few; D gene: NA; V gene: TRBV7-2; J gene: TRBJ1-6; CDR3 length: 13; CDR3 DNA: TGTGCCAGCAGCTTAGCCAGGGTTTCACCCCTCCACTTT; CDR3 protein: CASSLARVSPLHF
clone size: NA; D gene: NA; V gene: TRBV7-9; J gene: TRBJ1-6; CDR3 length: 17; CDR3 DNA: TGTGCCAGCAGCTTATCCGAAGAGAGCTCCTATAATTCACCCCTCCACTTT; CDR3 protein: CASSLSEESSYNSPLHF
clone size: NA; D gene: NA; V gene: TRBV4-1; J gene: TRBJ1-1; CDR3 length: 15; CDR3 DNA: TGCGCCAGCAGCCTCTCAAACCGGGGTTTGACTGAAGCTTTCTTT; CDR3 protein: CASSLSNRGLTEAFF
clone size: NA; D gene: TRBD1; V gene: TRBV5-5; J gene: TRBJ2-7; CDR3 length: 15; CDR3 DNA: TGTGCCAGCAGCCCTACTGGGACAGCAACCTACGAGCAGTACTTC; CDR3 protein: CASSPTGTATYEQYF
clone size: NA; D gene: NA; V gene: TRBV7-2; J gene: TRBJ2-2; CDR3 length: 14; CDR3 DNA: TGTGCCAGCAGCTTGCGACAGGTATCCGGGGAGCTGTTTTTT; CDR3 protein: CASSLRQVSGELFF
clone size: NA; D gene: NA; V gene: TRBV5-6; J gene: TRBJ1-4; CDR3 length: 14; CDR3 DNA: TGTGCCAGCAGCTTGGGGGAGTGGGGAAAAGGACTGTTTTTT; CDR3 protein: CASSLGEWGKGLFF
clone size: NA; D gene: TRBD1; V gene: TRBV6-6; J gene: TRBJ1-2; CDR3 length: 16; CDR3 DNA: TGTGCCAGCAACTACGACAGGGAATTCAGGCTTTATGGCTACACCTTC; CDR3 protein: CASNYDREFRLYGYTF
clone size: NA; D gene: NA; V gene: TRBV5-1; J gene: TRBJ1-5; CDR3 length: 14; CDR3 DNA: TGCGCCAGCAGCTTGGACCCAAGCGACCAGCCCCAGCATTTT; CDR3 protein: CASSLDPSDQPQHF
clone size: few; D gene: TRBD2; V gene: TRBV18; J gene: TRBJ2-7; CDR3 length: 14; CDR3 DNA: TGTGCCAGCTCACCTAGCGGGGGTTACTACGAGCAGTACTTC; CDR3 protein: CASSPSGGYYEQYF
clone size: NA; D gene: NA; V gene: TRBV30; J gene: TRBJ2-3; CDR3 length: 13; CDR3 DNA: TGTGCCTGGAGTGTACAGGAAGTAGATACGCAGTATTTT; CDR3 protein: CAWSVQEVDTQYF
clone size: few; D gene: TRBD2; V gene: TRBV11-3; J gene: TRBJ2-1; CDR3 length: 15; CDR3 DNA: TGTGCCAGCAGCTTAGAGGGACTAACTAACAATGAGCAGTTCTTC; CDR3 protein: CASSLEGLTNNEQFF
clone size: NA; D gene: TRBD2; V gene: TRBV2; J gene: TRBJ2-1; CDR3 length: 15; CDR3 DNA: TGTGCCAGCAGAGTTCTAGCGGGTACGAACAATGAGCAGTTCTTC; CDR3 protein: CASRVLAGTNNEQFF
clone size: NA; D gene: NA; V gene: TRBV18; J gene: TRBJ1-1; CDR3 length: 14; CDR3 DNA: TGTGCCAGCTCACCGTACGGAACTTACACTGAAGCTTTCTTT; CDR3 protein: CASSPYGTYTEAFF
clone size: NA; D gene: TRBD1; V gene: TRBV6-1; J gene: TRBJ2-3; CDR3 length: 15; CDR3 DNA: TGTGCCAGCAGTGGGAGGACAGGTAGCACAGATACGCAGTATTTT; CDR3 protein: CASSGRTGSTDTQYF
clone size: NA; D gene: NA; V gene: TRBV6-6; J gene: TRBJ2-2; CDR3 length: 15; CDR3 DNA: TGTGCCAGCAGTCCGACAGACACGAACACCGGGGAGCTGTTTTTT; CDR3 protein: CASSPTDTNTGELFF
clone size: NA; D gene: TRBD1; V gene: TRBV10-1; J gene: TRBJ2-5; CDR3 length: 14; CDR3 DNA: TGCGCCAGCAGTGGACCAGGGACAGGGCAGTCCATGTACTTC; CDR3 protein: CASSGPGTGQSMYF
clone size: NA; D gene: NA; V gene: TRBV6-1; J gene: TRBJ2-3; CDR3 length: 14; CDR3 DNA: TGTGCCAGCAGCAACCCCGCTGGAACAGATACGCAGTATTTT; CDR3 protein: CASSNPAGTDTQYF
clone size: once; D gene: NA; V gene: TRBV6-1; J gene: TRBJ1-5; CDR3 length: 15; CDR3 DNA: TGTGCCAGCAGTCCGCCCCGAAGTAGCAATCAGCCCCAGCATTTT; CDR3 protein: CASSPPRSSNQPQHF